This T cell receptor (beta chain) was identified in a study of neurological immune-mediated disorders. General study points: The absence of any CDR3 amino acid sequence shared by expanded clones across subjects suggests that repertoires were private in all groups.

It was by 5'RACE with 10-nucleotide random UMIs that the cDNA was made. TCRdb used MiXCR to reprocess the 5' RACE reads, holding one entry per CDR3 protein. The table lists some 71,000 distinct CDR3 sequences, 10% to 13% of them singletons, with approximately 9.6% in the top ten. Stated time point: longitudinal time-point 1 (baseline). Preparation of the unsorted libraries drew on 2 million PBMCs stored at -80 C. Ten or more counts support this clonotype. What it binds is unknown. The germline gives CDR1 SGHRS, CDR2 YFSETQ. The junction had 8 bases not matched to a gene; V was cut back by 0 bases and J by 1 base. The CDR3 extends over 18 amino acids.

The material sequenced was PBMCs. This chain joins TRBV5-1 and TRBJ2-1; 9 bases are shared with TRBD1. The sequence was collected from a man aged 25-45 years in good health. CDR3 amino acids: CASSLGPRQGVSYNEQFF. The CDR3 DNA sequence: TGCGCCAGCAGCTTGGGTCCCCGACAGGGGGTTTCCTACAATGAGCAGTTCTTC.